The 21 T cell receptor beta chains presented below share a single source sample, sequenced in a study of T cell responses to AZD1222 COVID-19 vaccine. Sequencing was performed with immunoSEQ multiplex PCR; in TCRdb, only in-frame clones are kept and a portion is missing. Among some 150,000 clones listed, 75% to 90% were seen once. The sample in question was peripheral blood, obtained 28 days after the second AZD1222 dose. These receptors originate from an adult who received the AZD1222 COVID-19 vaccine.

This chain connects TRBV13 to TRBJ1-1, with D possibly being TRBD1 (5 bases). Per the germline V gene, CDR1 is PRHDT and CDR2 is FYEKMQ (reference sequence). The CDR3 length is 15 residues. The ends were cut back, 5 bases at V and 5 bases at J, with 18 bases in the middle. As DNA, the CDR3 is TGTGCCAGCAGCCGACTAGGGCAGGGACCTACTGAAGCTTTCTTT. Amino acid sequence: CASSRLGQGPTEAFF.

V is TRBV30 and J is TRBJ1-1; D remains unclear. Trimming removed 3 bases at V and 8 bases at J, with 22 bases between. This CDR3 region has 15 residues. Germline V CDR1 and CDR2: GTSNPN, SVGIG (reference sequence). In DNA form, the CDR3 reads TGTGCCTGGAGGCGGCGGGGAAATAACGTAGCCGAAGCTTTCTTT. It translates to CAWRRRGNNVAEAFF.

CDR3 bases: TGTGCCAGCCATCGACAGGGCTCTGGGGCCAACGTCCTGACTTTC. Amino acid sequence: CASHRQGSGANVLTF. The chain combines TRBV19 with TRBJ2-6; 7 nucleotides align to TRBD1. The CDR3 sequence is 15 residues long. Per the germline V gene, CDR1 is LNHDA and CDR2 is SQIVND (reference sequence). Trimming cost V 9 bases and J 0 bases; bases outside gene matches: 5. The full variable domain, completed using reference TRBV19 and TRBJ2-6, is DGGITQSPKYLFRKEGQNVTLSCEQNLNHDAMYWYRQDPGQGLRLIYYSQIVNDFQKGDIAEGYSVSREKKESFPLTVTSAQKNPTAFYLCASHRQGSGANVLTFGAGSRLTVL.

The V call is TRBV7-2, the J call TRBJ2-4, with 9 bases identical to TRBD1. V was clipped by 4 bases and J by 7 bases; unmatched bases: 11. Germline loops: CDR1 SGHTA, CDR2 FQGNSA. The CDR3 consists of 16 residues. The CDR3 sequence: CASSSRDRTGVNIQYF. The CDR3 region has the DNA TGTGCCAGCAGCTCACGAGACAGGACAGGGGTCAACATTCAGTACTTC.

This sequence joins TRBV6-2 or TRBV6-3 and TRBJ2-7; 7 bases match TRBD2. Germline CDR1 and CDR2: MNHEY and SVGEGT. CDR3 size: 13 residues. V lost 4 bases, J lost 7 bases, and 7 bases stayed unmatched. The CDR3 loop reads CASSFGLVSEQYF. CDR3 DNA: TGTGCCAGCAGTTTCGGACTAGTGAGTGAGCAGTACTTC.

The V call is TRBV5-1, the J call TRBJ2-1; TRBD2 aligns across 7 bases. The CDR3 totals 15 residues. Germline CDR1 is SGHRS and CDR2 is YFSETQ. J gave up 7 bases and V 1 base, and 8 bases lay outside the gene matches. Here the CDR3 DNA reads TGCGCCAGCAGCTTGACTAGCGTCGTCGCGAATGAGCAGTTCTTC. Protein: CASSLTSVVANEQFF.

This clone came up a few times. This rearrangement joins TRBV20-1 to TRBJ1-2; D gene uncertain. This CDR3 region has 11 residues. Between the trimmed V and J ends, which lost 0 bases and 4 bases, there was a span of 3 bases. Germline V gives CDR1 DFQATT, CDR2 SNEGSKA (reference sequence). CDR3 loop: CSAREGYGYTF. As DNA, the CDR3 is TGCAGTGCTAGAGAGGGCTATGGCTACACCTTC.

This chain links TRBV5-1 with TRBJ2-7; no clear D gene. Looked up from germline, CDR1 is SGHRS and CDR2 is YFSETQ. The CDR3 runs 15 residues. The germline V and J ends were trimmed by 0 bases and 6 bases, with 16 bases remaining between them. This chain's CDR3 is CASSLESGSIGEQYF. CDR3 sequence (DNA): TGCGCCAGCAGCTTGGAATCCGGATCCATCGGCGAGCAGTACTTC. The complete variable domain, with remaining parts taken from reference TRBV5-1 and TRBJ2-7, reads KAGVTQTPRYLIKTRGQQVTLSCSPISGHRSVSWYQQTPGQGLQFLFEYFSETQRNKGNFPGRFSGRQFSNSRSEMNVSTLELGDSALYLCASSLESGSIGEQYFGPGTRLTVT.

This clone came up once. This chain connects TRBV24-1 to TRBJ1-2, with D tentatively TRBD1 (5 bases). The CDR3 consists of 15 residues. With 4 bases removed from V and 2 bases from J, the gap between germline ends came to 13 bases. CDR1 and CDR2 (germline): KGHDR, SFDVKD. CDR3 amino acids: CATSDPRVANYGYTF. The CDR3 coding sequence is TGTGCCACCAGTGACCCCAGGGTTGCGAACTATGGCTACACCTTC.

V usage is TRBV7-9 and J usage is TRBJ1-5, with D unresolved. V lost 3 bases, J lost 5 bases, and 5 bases lay in between. From germline, CDR1 is SEHNR and CDR2 FQNEAQ (reference sequence). The CDR3 loop spans 12 amino acids. The CDR3 is CASSFDDQPQHF. The CDR3 nucleotides read TGTGCCAGCAGCTTCGATGATCAGCCCCAGCATTTT.

The V and J genes are TRBV28 and TRBJ1-1; TRBD1 aligns across 11 bases. The CDR3 sequence is 15 residues long. The J segment lost 4 bases and the V segment lost 3 bases, leaving 4 bases of the junction unmatched. From germline, CDR1 is MDHEN and CDR2 SYDVKM. CDR3 in amino acids: CASSFAGTGGTEAFF. The DNA of the CDR3 is TGTGCCAGCAGTTTTGCAGGGACAGGGGGCACTGAAGCTTTCTTT.

The rearrangement joins TRBV12-3 or TRBV12-4 to TRBJ1-5; D remains ambiguous. Between the trimmed V and J ends, which lost 7 bases and 1 base, there was a span of 5 bases. This CDR3 has 12 residues. The CDR3 DNA follows: TGTGCCAGCACTAACAGCAATCAGCCCCAGCATTTT. It codes for CASTNSNQPQHF.

The V gene is TRBV7-2, the J gene TRBJ2-1; the D is unclear. From germline, CDR1 is SGHTA and CDR2 FQGNSA. CDR3 length: 15 residues. The V end was cut by 2 bases, the J end by 0 bases, with 8 bases between. This CDR3 reads CASSLPGSSYNEQFF. The CDR3, as DNA: TGTGCCAGCAGCTTACCGGGTAGCTCCTACAATGAGCAGTTCTTC.

The chain combines TRBV28 with TRBJ2-5; no definite D call. The CDR3 covers 13 residues. Germline CDR1 is MDHEN and CDR2 is SYDVKM. The V and J ends lost 3 bases and 1 base respectively, with 6 bases between them. The CDR3 bases are TGTGCCAGCAGTTTGGTCAGCCAAGAGACCCAGTACTTC. It yields the protein CASSLVSQETQYF.

The genes are TRBV6-6 and TRBJ1-5; D ambiguous. From germline, CDR1 is MNHNY and CDR2 SVGAGI (reference sequence). Trimming cost V 7 bases and J 3 bases, with 7 bases left between them. This CDR3 is 12 amino acids long. In DNA form, the CDR3 reads TGTGCCAGCAAGGCCACCAATCAGCCCCAGCATTTT. It codes for CASKATNQPQHF.

The chain uses TRBV5-6 and TRBJ2-3; the D is unclear. Per the germline V gene, CDR1 is SGHDT and CDR2 is YYEEEE. The CDR3 has 15 residues. The germline V and J ends were trimmed by 4 bases and 0 bases, with 12 bases remaining between them. CDR3 amino acids: CASSRRSTSTDTQYF. CDR3 in DNA: TGTGCCAGCAGCAGGCGGTCAACTAGCACAGATACGCAGTATTTT.

The chain is built from TRBV5-4 and TRBJ1-2; 9 bases fit TRBD1. Germline trimming cut 0 bases from V and 4 bases from J; bases unmatched to any gene: 7. This CDR3 is 16 amino acids long. Germline values: CDR1 SGHNT, CDR2 YYREEE (reference sequence). This chain's CDR3 is CASSLASGTGSYGYTF. In DNA, the CDR3 is TGTGCCAGCAGCTTGGCCTCCGGGACAGGGAGCTATGGCTACACCTTC.

The chain joins TRBV7-3 to TRBJ2-5; 8 nucleotides match TRBD2. CDR3 length: 16 amino acids. Germline CDR1 reads SGHTA; CDR2 reads FQGTGA. V lost 2 bases, J lost 5 bases, and 10 bases stayed unmatched. CDR3 residues: CASSLGSSGPAETQYF. CDR3 sequence (DNA): TGTGCCAGCAGCTTAGGTTCTAGCGGGCCGGCGGAGACCCAGTACTTC. Supplemented by reference TRBV7-3 and TRBJ2-5, the full variable domain reads GAGVSQTPSNKVTEKGKYVELRCDPISGHTALYWYRQSLGQGPEFLIYFQGTGAADDSGLPNDRFFAVRPEGSVSTLKIQRTERGDSAVYLCASSLGSSGPAETQYFGPGTRLLVL.

A single count supports this clone. This chain joins TRBV5-1 and TRBJ2-7; 7 nucleotides line up with TRBD1. This CDR3 is built from 13 residues. J lost 6 bases, V lost 0 bases, and 3 bases had no gene match. From germline, CDR1 is SGHRS and CDR2 YFSETQ. In DNA, the CDR3 is TGCGCCAGCAGCTTGGGACAGGGTGCCGAGCAGTACTTC. Translating gives CASSLGQGAEQYF.

V gene TRBV7-2 combines with J gene TRBJ1-1, with 8 bases identical to TRBD1. From germline, CDR1 is SGHTA and CDR2 FQGNSA. V lost 8 bases, J lost 5 bases, and 7 bases stayed unmatched. The CDR3 loop spans 13 amino acids. CDR3 sequence (DNA): TGTGCCAGCGGATTGGACAGGGATACTGAAGCTTTCTTT. Its protein product is CASGLDRDTEAFF.

In DNA form, the CDR3 reads TGTGCCAGCAGCTTAGCGGGGGGGAACGCAGAGACCCAGTACTTC. This codes for CASSLAGGNAETQYF. The rearrangement joins TRBV7-2 to TRBJ2-5, with 7 bases lining up with TRBD2. Germline CDR1 reads SGHTA; CDR2 reads FQGNSA. The CDR3 consists of 15 residues. After removal of 0 bases from V and 4 bases from J, the junction contained 5 bases not matched to a gene. The full variable domain, completed using reference TRBV7-2 and TRBJ2-5, is GAGVSQSPSNKVTEKGKDVELRCDPISGHTALYWYRQSLGQGLEFLIYFQGNSAPDKSGLPSDRFSAERTGGSVSTLTIQRTQQEDSAVYLCASSLAGGNAETQYFGPGTRLLVL.